These 18 T cell receptor beta chains share one sample of origin, sequenced in a study of blood T cell repertoires in COVID-19. TCRdb keeps only in-frame clones here, not all; method: immunoSEQ multiplex PCR. Seen here are fewer than 250,000 clones, 86% observed once, and the top ten hold approximately 10%. The sample taken for sequencing was peripheral blood. The receptors stem from a man aged 50 to 59 with COVID-19, enrolled during active disease.

This chain connects TRBV19 to TRBJ1-1; D may be TRBD1 (5 bases). The CDR3 is 14 residues long. Trimming left V 9 bases short and J 1 base short, with 15 bases between. Per the germline V gene, CDR1 is LNHDA and CDR2 is SQIVND (reference sequence). This CDR3 reads CASRPRVENTEAFF. For the CDR3, the DNA is TGTGCCAGCCGCCCCAGGGTGGAGAACACTGAAGCTTTCTTT.

J is TRBJ1-3 and V is TRBV10-3, with 7 bases aligning to TRBD1. The CDR3 totals 14 residues. Per the germline V gene, CDR1 is ENHRY and CDR2 is SYGVKD. After removal of 6 bases from V and 4 bases from J, the junction contained 6 bases not matched to a gene. CDR3 protein: CAIRDGTVGNTIYF. For the CDR3, the DNA is TGTGCCATCAGGGATGGGACAGTCGGAAACACCATATATTTT.

The V gene is TRBV7-9, the J gene TRBJ1-3; 7 nucleotides match TRBD1. This CDR3 has 14 residues. J lost 7 bases, V lost 5 bases, and 8 bases had no gene match. Per the germline V gene, CDR1 is SEHNR and CDR2 is FQNEAQ (reference sequence). The CDR3 loop reads CASSPRTGPNTIYF. CDR3 nucleotide sequence: TGTGCCAGCAGCCCGAGGACAGGACCTAACACCATATATTTT. Combining the CDR3 with reference TRBV7-9 and TRBJ1-3 gives the whole variable domain DTGVSQNPRHKITKRGQNVTFRCDPISEHNRLYWYRQTLGQGPEFLTYFQNEAQLEKSRLLSDRFSAERPKGSFSTLEIQRTEQGDSAMYLCASSPRTGPNTIYFGEGSWLTVV.

The rearrangement uses TRBV7-9 and TRBJ2-3; D gene uncertain. V was pared by 1 base and J by 3 bases, with 8 bases between. CDR3 length: 14 amino acids. Looked up from germline, CDR1 is SEHNR and CDR2 is FQNEAQ (reference sequence). The CDR3 nucleotides read TGTGCCAGCAGCTTAGGTAGCAAGACAGATACGCAGTATTTT. As protein: CASSLGSKTDTQYF.

V and J are TRBV28 and TRBJ2-7; the match to TRBD2 covers 12 bases. The germline V gene has CDR1 MDHEN and CDR2 SYDVKM. This CDR3 has 15 residues. Trimming at V came to 6 bases and at J to 2 bases, leaving 5 bases not matched to a gene. The CDR3 here is CASSQTSGGTYEQYF. CDR3 DNA: TGTGCCAGCAGCCAAACTAGCGGGGGGACCTACGAGCAGTACTTC.

The J gene is TRBJ2-3, the V gene TRBV5-1; TRBD2 matches at 7 bases. Per the germline V gene, CDR1 is SGHRS and CDR2 is YFSETQ. The CDR3 spans 14 residues. V gave up 2 bases and J gave up 4 bases; unmatched junction bases: 4. CDR3 bases: TGCGCCAGCAGCTTCCCTCGGGAGGCAGATACGCAGTATTTT. This encodes CASSFPREADTQYF.

The J gene is TRBJ2-1, the V gene TRBV20-1; no clear D gene. Trimming cost V 6 bases and J 7 bases, with 16 bases left between them. Germline V gene sequence: CDR1 DFQATT, CDR2 SNEGSKA (reference sequence). The CDR3 is made up of 13 amino acids. The CDR3 DNA is TGCAGTGCAAGTCCCCCAAACTTGAATGAGCAGTTCTTC. It encodes CSASPPNLNEQFF.

This rearrangement joins TRBV6-5 to TRBJ2-3, with 9 bases matching TRBD2. With 6 bases clipped from V and 4 bases from J, the junction kept 2 bases outside the gene matches. The CDR3 has 13 amino acids. Germline V gives CDR1 MNHEY, CDR2 SVGAGI. As DNA, the CDR3 is TGTGCCAGCAGACTAGCGGGCGCAGATACGCAGTATTTT. This encodes CASRLAGADTQYF.

Concerning this clone itself: Other DNA sequences in this sample translate to the same CDR3. This chain connects TRBV3-1 (or the pseudogene TRBV3-2) to TRBJ1-6; 10 bases map to TRBD1. The CDR3 totals 14 residues. V trimming: 4 bases; J trimming: 6 bases; junction bases outside the gene matches: 0. Per germline, CDR1 LGHDT and CDR2 YNNKEL (reference sequence). The CDR3 DNA reads TGTGCCAGCAGCCGACAGGGGGCTAATTCACCCCTCCACTTT. Its translation: CASSRQGANSPLHF.

The genes are TRBV11-1 and TRBJ1-6; no clear D gene. CDR3 length equals 14 residues. Germline V gives CDR1 SGHAT, CDR2 FQDESV (reference sequence). Deletions cut 5 bases from V and 7 bases from J, with 12 bases between. The CDR3 sequence: CASSGDIANSPLHF. As DNA, the CDR3 is TGTGCCAGCAGCGGCGACATCGCCAATTCACCCCTCCACTTT.

The genes are TRBV12-5 and TRBJ2-2, with D uncertain. V gave up 7 bases and J gave up 2 bases, with 5 bases separating them. The CDR3 extends over 12 amino acids. Germline V gene lookup returns CDR1 LGHNT and CDR2 FRNRAP. CDR3 region: CASDRNTGELFF. Written as DNA, the CDR3 is TGTGCTAGTGATAGAAACACCGGGGAGCTGTTTTTT.

The chain joins TRBV10-2 to TRBJ1-2, with 10 bases matching TRBD1. V shed 7 bases and J 5 bases; nucleotides not matched to a gene: 10. The CDR3 consists of 15 residues. The germline V gene encodes CDR1 WSHSY and CDR2 SAAADI. The CDR3 bases are TGCGCCAGCACCTTTGACAGGGGGCTTCGTTATGGCTACACCTTC. This encodes CASTFDRGLRYGYTF.

The rearrangement links TRBV7-9 to TRBJ2-1; 7 bases are a match to TRBD2. The junction had 2 bases not matched to a gene; V was cut back by 3 bases and J by 0 bases. CDR1 SEHNR and CDR2 FQNEAQ come from the germline V gene (reference sequence). CDR3 length: 15 residues. Here the CDR3 reads CASSFSGSSYNEQFF. The CDR3, as DNA: TGTGCCAGCAGCTTTAGCGGGTCCTCCTACAATGAGCAGTTCTTC.

The chain uses TRBV5-4 and TRBJ1-1; TRBD1 matches 8 bases. Germline V CDR1 and CDR2: SGHNT, YYREEE (reference sequence). V lost 4 bases to trimming and J lost 2 bases; unmatched junction nucleotides: 7. The CDR3 is 15 residues long. The DNA of the CDR3 is TGTGCCAGCAGCCACAGACAGGGGATCAACACTGAAGCTTTCTTT. It specifies CASSHRQGINTEAFF.

This clone has a handful of counts. The chain carries TRBV5-1 and TRBJ1-4, with D possibly TRBD1 on 6 matching bases. Germline V gene sequence: CDR1 SGHRS, CDR2 YFSETQ. Trimming left V 3 bases short and J 7 bases short, with 10 bases between. The CDR3 totals 13 residues. The CDR3 DNA reads as TGCGCCAGCAGCTACAGGGAGGGTGAAAAACTGTTTTTT. This encodes CASSYREGEKLFF.

The chain combines TRBV19 with TRBJ1-2; 8 nucleotides align to TRBD1. The germline gives CDR1 LNHDA, CDR2 SQIVND (reference sequence). This CDR3 is 15 amino acids long. V was pared by 5 bases and J by 4 bases, with 9 bases of the junction left unmatched. The CDR3: CASSPRTGWIYGYTF. DNA for the CDR3: TGTGCCAGTAGTCCGCGGACAGGGTGGATCTATGGCTACACCTTC. Full variable domain (missing parts from reference TRBV19 and TRBJ1-2): DGGITQSPKYLFRKEGQNVTLSCEQNLNHDAMYWYRQDPGQGLRLIYYSQIVNDFQKGDIAEGYSVSREKKESFPLTVTSAQKNPTAFYLCASSPRTGWIYGYTFGSGTRLTVV.

The chain carries TRBV6-5 and TRBJ2-3; D perhaps matches TRBD1 (6 bases). V was cut by 3 bases and J by 8 bases, with 18 bases left in between. The germline CDR1 and CDR2 sequences are MNHEY and SVGAGI. The CDR3 sequence is 15 residues long. The CDR3 coding sequence is TGTGCCAGCAGTTATGAGGGCGTACAGGGTAGTACGCAGTATTTT. Translating gives CASSYEGVQGSTQYF.

This clone was seen more than once but under ten times. The CDR3 sequence: CASRSQGALGYTF. The CDR3 nucleotides read TGTGCCAGCAGGTCGCAGGGGGCTCTTGGCTACACCTTC. The chain carries TRBV6-5 and TRBJ1-2, with 8 bases aligning to TRBD1. The CDR3 sequence is 13 residues long. J lost 7 bases, V lost 6 bases, and 7 bases had no gene match. Germline assignment: CDR1 MNHEY and CDR2 SVGAGI.